The table lists the clone carrying this T cell receptor (beta chain) with a few counts. The record originates from a study of early T cells in non-severe SARS-CoV-2 infection. TCRdb independently ran MiXCR on the 5' RACE reads; one entry per CDR3 protein. In the table there are under 45,000 distinct CDR3 sequences, approximately 11% of which are singletons. This CDR3 has 16 residues. J was trimmed by 2 bases and V by 0 bases; bases with no gene match: 5. Germline V CDR1 and CDR2: SGHRS, YFSETQ. This rearrangement joins TRBV5-1 to TRBJ2-3; 8 bases line up with TRBD2. The sequencing sample was made of whole blood. The receptor was isolated from an adult who was a healthcare worker with PCR-confirmed SARS-CoV-2 infection or an uninfected control (not recorded which). Written as DNA, the CDR3 is TGCGCCAGCAGCTTGGGTAGCGGGGATATCACAGATACGCAGTATTTT. This translates into CASSLGSGDITDTQYF.